This T cell receptor beta chain was identified during a study of monozygotic twins with inflammatory bowel disease. General study results and limits: With inverse Simpson as the measure, TCRbeta diversity was lower in IBD patients than in healthy co-twins.

This CDR3 region has 13 residues. Germline CDR1 reads SGHTA; CDR2 reads FQGNSA. Worth noting for this clonotype: The antigen remains undetermined.

Following a re-call of the 5' RACE reads, TCRdb has one entry per CDR3 protein and lacks DNA. The sample data list about 440,000 distinct CDR3 sequences. This rearrangement joins TRBV7-2 to TRBJ1-2; the TCRdb D gene call, TRBD1, has no DNA to confirm it. The TCR originated in a human donor with ulcerative colitis or Crohn's disease, or a healthy co-twin of an affected twin (not recorded which). The sequenced sample was blood. The CDR3 reads CASSPSQGRGYTF.